The 19 T cell receptor beta chains below come from one sample, sequenced in a study of siplizumab effects on memory and regulatory T cells. Some clones are missing from TCRdb's copy, which holds only in-frame ones; the method was immunoSEQ multiplex PCR. The table lists around 100,000 clones, approximately 94% of them singletons. The specimen sequenced was non-Treg CD4+ T cells sorted from blood. Every receptor here comes from a human donor in good health.

V usage is TRBV5-4 and J usage is TRBJ2-5; D possibly corresponds to TRBD2 (5 bases). V lost 0 bases, J lost 4 bases, and 10 bases lay in between. The length of the CDR3 is 14 residues. CDR1 SGHNT and CDR2 YYREEE come from the germline V gene (reference sequence). In DNA, the CDR3 is TGTGCCAGCAGCTTGGCCAGCGGTGGAGAGACCCAGTACTTC. Its protein is CASSLASGGETQYF.

The chain is built from TRBV11-1 and TRBJ2-3; D gene ambiguous. CDR3 length: 15 residues. Per the germline V gene, CDR1 is SGHAT and CDR2 is FQDESV (reference sequence). V lost 2 bases, J lost 2 bases, and 11 bases lay in between. CDR3 coding DNA: TGTGCCAGCAGCTTAAATAGTTTGCCCACAGATACGCAGTATTTT. This sequence encodes CASSLNSLPTDTQYF. Using reference TRBV11-1 and TRBJ2-3 for the parts outside the CDR3, the full variable domain is EAEVAQSPRYKITEKSQAVAFWCDPISGHATLYWYRQILGQGPELLVQFQDESVVDDSQLPKDRFSAERLKGVDSTLKIQPAELGDSAMYLCASSLNSLPTDTQYFGPGTRLTVL.

In this sample, this clone turned up a few times. The gene calls are TRBV5-1 and TRBJ1-1; tentatively, D is TRBD1 (5 bases). The germline V gene has CDR1 SGHRS and CDR2 YFSETQ. The CDR3 sequence is 13 residues long. With 4 bases removed from V and 0 bases from J, the gap between germline ends came to 7 bases. This CDR3 is CASSGALNTEAFF. For the CDR3, the DNA is TGCGCCAGCAGCGGGGCATTGAACACTGAAGCTTTCTTT.

The chain has TRBV6-6 and TRBJ1-3; D is possibly TRBD1 (6 bases). The CDR3 loop spans 14 amino acids. V shed 6 bases and J shed 10 bases, with 19 bases lying between them. CDR1 is MNHNY and CDR2 is SVGAGI in the germline V gene (reference sequence). CDR3 bases: TGTGCCAGCAGATTAGGGTCGGGGGCGCGGACCATATATTTT. Its translation is CASRLGSGARTIYF.

This clone showed up just once. CDR3 nucleotides: TGTGCCTGGAGTGGCGGGAGTCTCTACGAGCAGTACTTC. Encoded protein: CAWSGGSLYEQYF. The V gene is TRBV30, the J gene TRBJ2-7, with 7 bases lining up with TRBD2. Unmatched junction bases numbered 3, after V lost 1 base and J lost 3 bases. Germline CDR1 is GTSNPN and CDR2 is SVGIG (reference sequence). This CDR3 spans 13 amino acids.

The chain joins TRBV28 to TRBJ1-4; 9 bases agree with TRBD1. The V gene's germline CDR1 is MDHEN and CDR2 SYDVKM. The CDR3 has 17 residues. V lost 8 bases, J lost 8 bases, and 18 bases stayed unmatched. The CDR3 nucleotides read TGTGCCAGCCGCGTGACGGGACAGGGAATGGCAGGAGAAAAACTGTTTTTT. It codes for CASRVTGQGMAGEKLFF.

The chain recombines TRBV4-1 with TRBJ2-5; 7 nucleotides align to TRBD1. Germline V CDR1 and CDR2: MGHRA, YSYEKL. V was clipped by 3 bases and J by 14 bases; unmatched bases: 9. This CDR3 has 12 amino acids. The CDR3: CASSHVRDSLYF. The CDR3 DNA follows: TGCGCCAGCAGCCATGTCCGGGACAGCCTTTACTTC.

The genes are TRBV2 and TRBJ2-1; no clear D gene. CDR3 length equals 15 residues. Germline V gene data show CDR1 as SNHLY and CDR2 as FYNNEI. V lost 4 bases, J lost 0 bases, and 10 bases lay in between. CDR3 protein: CASSVRPLSYNEQFF. The CDR3 DNA follows: TGTGCCAGCAGTGTTAGACCTCTCTCCTACAATGAGCAGTTCTTC.

This clone was seen a single time. The gene calls are TRBV4-2 and TRBJ1-2; TRBD1 matches 7 bases. V lost 0 bases, J lost 8 bases, and 15 bases stayed unmatched. The germline V gene encodes CDR1 LGHNA and CDR2 YNFKEQ. CDR3 length: 17 amino acids. CDR3 residues: CASSQEIGQVASGGYTF. Here the CDR3 DNA reads TGTGCCAGCAGCCAAGAAATAGGACAGGTGGCCAGTGGGGGCTACACCTTC.

This clone showed up just once. The CDR3 coding sequence is TGTGCCAGAAGCCAGGTTCGGGAGCCTGAAGCTTTCTTT. Translating gives CARSQVREPEAFF. This chain links TRBV5-3 with TRBJ1-1; D not resolved. TRBV5-3 is reported as an ORF; its role is uncertain. CDR3 size: 13 residues. The V end lost 4 bases, the J end lost 6 bases, and 13 bases lay between the germline ends.

The chain recombines TRBV14 with TRBJ2-3; TRBD2 matches at 9 bases. Germline lookup yields CDR1 SGHDN and CDR2 FVKESK. Trimming removed 3 bases from V and 2 bases from J; junction bases left unmatched: 9. The CDR3 is made up of 17 amino acids. The CDR3, as DNA: TGTGCCAGCAGCCAGCCTTGGCTAGCGGGATCCACAGATACGCAGTATTTT. Its protein product is CASSQPWLAGSTDTQYF.

This chain links TRBV18 with TRBJ1-5, with 10 bases lining up with TRBD1. V lost 4 bases to trimming and J lost 5 bases; unmatched junction nucleotides: 23. Germline assignment: CDR1 KGHSH and CDR2 LQKENI. The CDR3 length is 21 residues. CDR3 loop: CASSHYWAGTGAAFSDQPQHF. The CDR3 DNA follows: TGTGCCAGCTCACACTATTGGGCGGGGACAGGGGCGGCCTTCTCCGATCAGCCCCAGCATTTT.

This chain connects TRBV19 to TRBJ2-1; 13 positions match TRBD2. The CDR3 consists of 16 residues. J gave up 5 bases and V 2 bases, and 3 bases lay outside the gene matches. Germline assignment: CDR1 LNHDA and CDR2 SQIVND (reference sequence). CDR3 in amino acids: CASSITSGRANNEQFF. The CDR3, as DNA: TGTGCCAGTAGTATAACTAGCGGGAGGGCTAACAATGAGCAGTTCTTC.

The chain combines TRBV5-1 with TRBJ2-1, with 8 positions matching TRBD1. This CDR3 comprises 15 residues. Germline V lookup: CDR1 SGHRS, CDR2 YFSETQ. V dropped 4 bases and J dropped 0; count of bases not matched to a gene: 3. CDR3 in DNA: TGCGCCAGCAGCGCCGGACAGGGCTCCTACAATGAGCAGTTCTTC. This codes for CASSAGQGSYNEQFF.

The chain joins TRBV19 to TRBJ2-2; D uncertain. CDR3 length equals 13 residues. Germline-derived CDR1 and CDR2 are LNHDA and SQIVND (reference sequence). Trimming removed 1 base at V and 3 bases at J, with 3 bases between. The CDR3 bases are TGTGCCAGTAGTATAGTTGACACCGGGGAGCTGTTTTTT. Translated, it gives CASSIVDTGELFF.

This sequence joins TRBV7-9 and TRBJ1-1; weak D call: TRBD1 (5 bases). This CDR3 has 15 amino acids. Germline values: CDR1 SEHNR, CDR2 FQNEAQ (reference sequence). The V end was cut by 4 bases, the J end by 0 bases, with 12 bases between. Here the CDR3 reads CASSSSGIVNTEAFF. CDR3 DNA: TGTGCCAGCAGCTCATCAGGGATCGTGAACACTGAAGCTTTCTTT.

This clone has a single count. The chain uses TRBV12-5 and TRBJ1-1, with 9 positions matching TRBD1. Germline V CDR1 and CDR2: LGHNT, FRNRAP. The CDR3 consists of 17 residues. J gave up 2 bases and V 3 bases, and 10 bases lay outside the gene matches. The CDR3 DNA reads TGTGCTAGTGGTTTAGGACAGGGGCTGGGCCAAAACACTGAAGCTTTCTTT. Translating gives CASGLGQGLGQNTEAFF.

The chain has TRBV30 and TRBJ1-1; D gene ambiguous. The ends were cut back, 1 base at V and 0 bases at J, with 15 bases in the middle. Germline V gene data show CDR1 as GTSNPN and CDR2 as SVGIG (reference sequence). The CDR3 contains 16 residues. CDR3 region: CAWSGNSWIMNTEAFF. CDR3 sequence (DNA): TGTGCCTGGAGTGGGAACAGTTGGATTATGAACACTGAAGCTTTCTTT.

The chain couples TRBV4-2 to TRBJ2-5; 8 nucleotides match TRBD2. The V gene's germline CDR1 is LGHNA and CDR2 YNFKEQ. This CDR3 contains 15 residues. V was clipped by 3 bases and J by 0 bases; unmatched bases: 3. Here the CDR3 reads CASSHREGYQETQYF. The CDR3 region has the DNA TGTGCCAGCAGCCACCGGGAGGGGTACCAAGAGACCCAGTACTTC.